One and the same sample provided the 27 T cell receptor beta chains below, sequenced in a study of OX40 agonist ivuxolimab in advanced cancers. Profiled with immunoSEQ multiplex PCR; TCRdb holds only in-frame clones, not every one. The table has about 70,000 clones, 80% to 90% seen once. The specimen was CD4+ or CD8+ T cells sorted from blood, collected in a trial of the OX40 agonist ivuxolimab. The receptor source for this set is an adult with an advanced solid tumor such as melanoma, head and neck, liver or kidney cancer.

The chain carries TRBV5-1 and TRBJ2-5; D is undetermined. From germline, CDR1 is SGHRS and CDR2 YFSETQ. V lost 0 bases, J lost 4 bases, and 7 bases lay in between. The CDR3 totals 13 residues. The CDR3 DNA sequence: TGCGCCAGCAGCTTGGAAGGCGCAGAGACCCAGTACTTC. Translation: CASSLEGAETQYF.

The gene calls are TRBV2 and TRBJ2-5; D unresolved. The CDR3 is 17 amino acids. Between the trimmed V and J ends, which lost 5 bases and 2 bases, there was a span of 21 bases. Per the germline V gene, CDR1 is SNHLY and CDR2 is FYNNEI. The CDR3 loop is CASSSSRSLYEQETQYF. CDR3 DNA: TGTGCCAGCAGTTCAAGCAGGAGCCTATATGAGCAAGAGACCCAGTACTTC.

The gene calls are TRBV29-1 and TRBJ1-6; D unclear. The CDR3 runs 13 residues. Germline assignment: CDR1 SQVTM and CDR2 ANQGSEA. V was cut by 2 bases and J by 6 bases, with 8 bases left in between. CDR3: CSVEISANSPLHF. CDR3 nucleotides: TGCAGCGTTGAAATATCAGCTAATTCACCCCTCCACTTT.

Here the CDR3 reads CASTSLTGELFF. In DNA, the CDR3 is TGTGCCAGCACTTCTCTCACCGGGGAGCTGTTTTTT. The V and J genes are TRBV9 and TRBJ2-2; D is uncertain. The CDR3 is 12 amino acids. Trimming removed 6 bases at V and 4 bases at J, with 7 bases between. CDR1 and CDR2 from the germline V gene are SGDLS and YYNGEE.

This chain connects TRBV6-1 to TRBJ1-6; D gene unclear. V lost 2 bases to trimming and J lost 10 bases, with 6 bases between them. Germline V lookup: CDR1 MNHNS, CDR2 SASEGT. The CDR3 is made up of 12 amino acids. CDR3 DNA sequence: TGTGCCAGCAGTGAACAGCTATCACCCCTCCACTTT. Translation: CASSEQLSPLHF.

This clone was observed once. The V call is TRBV4-1, the J call TRBJ1-1; 9 positions agree with TRBD1. With V trimmed by 0 bases and J by 1 base, 6 bases remained unmatched. The length of the CDR3 is 17 residues. Per the germline V gene, CDR1 is MGHRA and CDR2 is YSYEKL. CDR3 nucleotides: TGCGCCAGCAGCCAAGAGGTGGACAGGGGTTGGAACACTGAAGCTTTCTTT. As protein: CASSQEVDRGWNTEAFF.

The chain joins TRBV2 to TRBJ2-3; D is possibly TRBD1 (5 bases). V was shortened by 4 bases and J by 0 bases, with 8 bases between the two germline ends. The length of the CDR3 is 14 residues. Looked up from germline, CDR1 is SNHLY and CDR2 is FYNNEI. CDR3 nucleotide sequence: TGTGCCAGCAGTGCTGGACACAGCACAGATACGCAGTATTTT. Translating it yields CASSAGHSTDTQYF. Together with reference TRBV2 and TRBJ2-3, the CDR3 gives the full variable domain: EPEVTQTPSHQVTQMGQEVILRCVPISNHLYFYWYRQILGQKVEFLVSFYNNEISEKSEIFDDQFSVERPDGSNFTLKIRSTKLEDSAMYFCASSAGHSTDTQYFGPGTRLTVL.

This chain uses TRBV11-2 with TRBJ1-2, with D possibly being TRBD1 (5 bases). Germline CDR1 and CDR2: SGHAT and FQNNGV. Trimming pared 4 bases from V and 2 bases from J, leaving 8 bases between. CDR3 length: 13 residues. As DNA, the CDR3 is TGTGCCAGCAGCTCCGGGGCGAACTATGGCTACACCTTC. Protein sequence: CASSSGANYGYTF.

The gene calls are TRBV10-3 and TRBJ2-2; D assignment may be TRBD1 or TRBD2 (5 bases each). The CDR3 sequence is 16 residues long. The V gene lost 6 bases and the J gene lost 3 bases, with 17 bases spanning the gap. Germline CDR1 reads ENHRY; CDR2 reads SYGVKD. Written as DNA, the CDR3 is TGTGCCATCAGCGATCCTCCCGGGACCGACACCGGGGAGCTGTTTTTT. This translates into CAISDPPGTDTGELFF.

V usage is TRBV2 and J usage is TRBJ1-3; D not certain. The CDR3 contains 14 residues. Looked up from germline, CDR1 is SNHLY and CDR2 is FYNNEI. Between the trimmed V and J ends, which lost 5 bases and 4 bases, there was a span of 12 bases. This CDR3 is CASSTDSGGNTIYF. CDR3 coding DNA: TGTGCCAGCAGTACGGACTCGGGAGGAAACACCATATATTTT.

This clone has more than one count but fewer than ten. The chain is built from TRBV10-3 and TRBJ1-5; 7 nucleotides line up with TRBD1. CDR1 and CDR2 from the germline V gene are ENHRY and SYGVKD. This CDR3 has 12 residues. V was pared by 10 bases and J by 4 bases, with 4 bases of the junction left unmatched. The chain's CDR3 is CATGTANQPQHF. CDR3 nucleotide sequence: TGTGCCACCGGGACAGCGAATCAGCCCCAGCATTTT.

J is TRBJ2-3 and V is TRBV29-1; D is perhaps TRBD1 (5 bases). This CDR3 is built from 15 residues. Trimming took 0 bases from V and 0 from J, leaving 10 bases between them. The germline V gene encodes CDR1 SQVTM and CDR2 ANQGSEA. The CDR3 DNA sequence: TGCAGCGTTGAAGACCACAGGAATAGCACAGATACGCAGTATTTT. This codes for CSVEDHRNSTDTQYF.

The chain recombines TRBV29-1 with TRBJ2-1; perhaps TRBD1 as D (6 bases). V lost 5 bases to trimming and J lost 3 bases, with 8 bases between them. Germline V gives CDR1 SQVTM, CDR2 ANQGSEA. The CDR3 totals 12 residues. The CDR3 DNA sequence: TGCAGCGTTACAGGGAGCTACAATGAGCAGTTCTTC. Translating gives CSVTGSYNEQFF.

This clone was detected once. The J gene is TRBJ1-3, the V gene TRBV30; D is uncertain. Germline values: CDR1 GTSNPN, CDR2 SVGIG (reference sequence). The CDR3 is 15 residues long. The V and J ends lost 4 bases and 1 base respectively, with 14 bases between them. The CDR3 DNA reads TGTGCCTGGACGAATTTAGAGTTTTCTGGAAACACCATATATTTT. Protein product: CAWTNLEFSGNTIYF.

V gene TRBV6-4 combines with J gene TRBJ2-7; D may be TRBD1 (6 bases). CDR1 is MRHNA, CDR2 SNTAGT, per germline. Trimming removed 3 bases at V and 3 bases at J, with 12 bases between. This CDR3 spans 14 amino acids. DNA of the CDR3: TGTGCCAGCAGTGAAGAAACAGGGTACTACGAGCAGTACTTC. This translates into CASSEETGYYEQYF.

This rearrangement joins TRBV7-8 to TRBJ2-5, with a tentative D call TRBD2 (6 bases). The closer fit of TRBJ2-7 to the DNA end suggests the J call may be wrong. CDR1 is SGHVS and CDR2 is FQNEAQ in the germline V gene. The length of the CDR3 is 14 residues. CDR3 bases: TGTGCCAGCAGGGCGGGACGATTTACCTACGAGCAGTACTTC. It is translated as CASRAGRFTYEQYF.

The chain employs TRBV5-1 and TRBJ1-5; TRBD1 might be the D (5 bases). Trimming took off 0 bases at V and 6 bases at J, with 10 bases between the two ends. This CDR3 contains 14 residues. Germline CDR1 is SGHRS and CDR2 is YFSETQ. In DNA, the CDR3 is TGCGCCAGCAGCTTGGAAGGAACAGGTCAGCCCCAGCATTTT. Protein sequence: CASSLEGTGQPQHF. The full variable domain, completed using reference TRBV5-1 and TRBJ1-5, is KAGVTQTPRYLIKTRGQQVTLSCSPISGHRSVSWYQQTPGQGLQFLFEYFSETQRNKGNFPGRFSGRQFSNSRSEMNVSTLELGDSALYLCASSLEGTGQPQHFGDGTRLSIL.

This clone occurred once. The V gene is TRBV19, the J gene TRBJ1-5; the D is unclear. The CDR3 has 18 amino acids. V shed 5 bases and J shed 0 bases, with 20 bases lying between them. Germline V gene data show CDR1 as LNHDA and CDR2 as SQIVND (reference sequence). The CDR3 nucleotides read TGTGCCAGTAGTCCCGACCCGACAAGGTTTTATAGCAATCAGCCCCAGCATTTT. Translating gives CASSPDPTRFYSNQPQHF.

The chain recombines TRBV5-4 with TRBJ2-7, with D possibly matching TRBD2 (6 bases). Trimming removed 3 bases from V and 5 bases from J, with 18 bases in between. Germline CDR1 and CDR2: SGHNT and YYREEE (reference sequence). The length of the CDR3 is 15 residues. CDR3 residues: CASSSGLNGANEQYF. The CDR3, as DNA: TGTGCCAGCAGCTCCGGACTAAACGGGGCAAACGAGCAGTACTTC.

The V and J genes are TRBV5-1 and TRBJ1-4, with 9 bases lining up with TRBD1. The germline V gene encodes CDR1 SGHRS and CDR2 YFSETQ. This CDR3 has 16 residues. V lost 4 bases and J lost 5; bases outside the gene matches: 9. The CDR3 loop is CASSLGTGRKNEKLFF. The DNA for the CDR3 is TGCGCCAGCAGCCTGGGGACAGGGCGCAAAAATGAAAAACTGTTTTTT.

The J gene is TRBJ2-2, the V gene TRBV7-9; D may correspond to TRBD1 or TRBD2 (5 bases each). There are 17 residues in the CDR3. Germline values: CDR1 SEHNR, CDR2 FQNEAQ (reference sequence). V gave up 3 bases and J gave up 0 bases, with 14 bases separating them. The DNA for the CDR3 is TGTGCCAGCAGCTTCCCCCAGGGAGACGCGAACACCGGGGAGCTGTTTTTT. Protein product: CASSFPQGDANTGELFF.

The rearrangement links TRBV4-1 to TRBJ2-5; 7 nucleotides agree with TRBD2. Germline V CDR1 and CDR2: MGHRA, YSYEKL. Trimming at V came to 6 bases and at J to 0 bases, leaving 1 base not matched to a gene. CDR3 length: 13 amino acids. CDR3 coding DNA: TGCGCCAGCAGGGGGGGGAACCAAGAGACCCAGTACTTC. Translated, it gives CASRGGNQETQYF.

This chain connects TRBV2 to TRBJ1-5; D gene unclear. Trimming took off 6 bases at V and 2 bases at J, with 11 bases between the two ends. Germline loops: CDR1 SNHLY, CDR2 FYNNEI. CDR3 size: 14 residues. The CDR3 reads CASSAAMGNQPQHF. CDR3 coding DNA: TGTGCCAGCAGCGCAGCGATGGGCAATCAGCCCCAGCATTTT. The complete variable domain, with remaining parts taken from reference TRBV2 and TRBJ1-5, reads EPEVTQTPSHQVTQMGQEVILRCVPISNHLYFYWYRQILGQKVEFLVSFYNNEISEKSEIFDDQFSVERPDGSNFTLKIRSTKLEDSAMYFCASSAAMGNQPQHFGDGTRLSIL.

V usage is TRBV7-2 and J usage is TRBJ2-7, with 11 bases matching TRBD2. The CDR3 consists of 17 residues. J was trimmed by 0 bases and V by 1 base; bases with no gene match: 5. Germline V CDR1 and CDR2: SGHTA, FQGNSA. The CDR3 sequence: CASSLVAGGFSSYEQYF. Written as DNA, the CDR3 is TGTGCCAGCAGCTTAGTAGCGGGAGGGTTCAGCTCCTACGAGCAGTACTTC.

This clone was counted once. The chain employs TRBV7-9 and TRBJ2-1, with 7 bases matching TRBD1. Germline V CDR1 and CDR2: SEHNR, FQNEAQ (reference sequence). Germline trimming cut 6 bases from V and 6 bases from J; bases unmatched to any gene: 5. The CDR3 length is 13 residues. The CDR3 coding sequence is TGTGCCAGCAGGGTGACAGGGTCCAATGAGCAGTTCTTC. Translation: CASRVTGSNEQFF.

This chain uses TRBV9 with TRBJ1-3; D not certain. This CDR3 has 14 amino acids. The V end lost 4 bases, the J end lost 8 bases, and 16 bases lay between the germline ends. Germline lookup yields CDR1 SGDLS and CDR2 YYNGEE. CDR3: CASSPRTMAHTIYF. The CDR3 DNA reads as TGTGCCAGCAGCCCGAGAACCATGGCTCACACCATATATTTT.

A single count supports this clone. V is TRBV10-3 and J is TRBJ1-1, with D possibly being TRBD1 (5 bases). The CDR3 runs to 14 residues. Germline V gene lookup returns CDR1 ENHRY and CDR2 SYGVKD. Between the trimmed V and J ends, which lost 5 bases and 6 bases, there was a span of 16 bases. DNA of the CDR3: TGTGCCATCAGTTTCCGGGACGGACCATCTGAAGCTTTCTTT. The encoded protein is CAISFRDGPSEAFF.